The present entry profiles one TCR beta chain with its context. Its target is unknown. The data were taken from a study of CD8 T cells in ankylosing spondylitis. The study, taken as a whole, reports: Clones that were linked to disease were CD8+ and were relatively rare in peripheral blood.

TCRdb re-called the 5' RACE reads through MiXCR, storing one row per CDR3 protein. In the table there are 350,000 or so distinct CDR3 sequences, roughly 15% of which are singletons. V dropped 2 bases and J dropped 2 bases, with 5 bases sitting between them. CDR1 and CDR2 from the germline V gene are SGHRS and YFSETQ. CDR3 size: 14 residues. This receptor was taken from a male donor with ankylosing spondylitis or in good health (not recorded which). The chain joins TRBV5-1 to TRBJ2-6; D gene uncertain. Sequences were obtained from blood, either unsorted or a sorted T cell fraction (not recorded which). In DNA, the CDR3 is TGCGCCAGCAGCTTTAACACTGGGGCCAACGTCCTGACTTTC. Translated: CASSFNTGANVLTF.